A single T cell receptor (beta chain) is shown here with its context. The data stem from a study of shared clonotypes between healthy human individuals. The naive CD8 population came from CD45RO-negative cells selected for CCR7, without terminally differentiated effector memory CD45RA+ cells. Losses at the gene ends were 8 bases for V and 2 bases for J; bases not matched to a gene: 5. The length of the CDR3 is 13 residues. Germline V gene lookup returns CDR1 MNHEY and CDR2 SVGAGI. The repertoire was sequenced with immunoSEQ multiplex PCR; TCRdb's copy has only in-frame clones and lacks some. The sample contains under 2,000,000 clones, over 85% of which appear only once.

Specimen: naive CD8+ T cells sorted from blood. The chain couples TRBV6-5 to TRBJ2-5; TRBD1 aligns across 7 bases. The TCR was taken from a man aged 18 to 35 in good health. The CDR3: CASLDRTQETQYF. DNA for the CDR3: TGTGCCAGCTTGGACAGGACACAAGAGACCCAGTACTTC.